These 5 T cell receptor beta chains were all obtained from the same sample, sequenced in a study of CD8 T cells in Susac syndrome. The RNA input was 0.5 to 1 ug, and it was reverse transcribed with random hexamers. TCRdb ran MiXCR on the immunoSEQ multiplex PCR reads and lists one entry per CDR3 protein. The sample has 150,000 to 200,000 distinct CDR3 sequences, roughly 92% seen once. Sequencing was performed on CD4+ T cells from PBMCs. The receptors stem from a human donor with multiple sclerosis.

This chain uses TRBV30 with TRBJ2-3; 8 bases are shared with TRBD2. The CDR3 runs 15 residues. Trimming took 1 base from V and 0 from J; bases not matched to a gene: 3. Germline V gives CDR1 GTSNPN, CDR2 SVGIG (reference sequence). The CDR3 region has the DNA TGTGCCTGGAGTGGCCAGCGGGGGAGCACAGATACGCAGTATTTT. This translates into CAWSGQRGSTDTQYF.

The chain couples TRBV29-1 to TRBJ1-1, with D tentatively TRBD1 (6 bases). The germline gives CDR1 SQVTM, CDR2 ANQGSEA. V lost 4 bases to trimming and J lost 3 bases, with 12 bases between them. There are 13 residues in the CDR3. Written as DNA, the CDR3 is TGCAGCGTTGTTAACAGGGATTACACTGAAGCTTTCTTT. Translated, it gives CSVVNRDYTEAFF.

The chain is built from TRBV20-1 and TRBJ2-4, with D possibly being TRBD2 (6 bases). Germline CDR1 reads DFQATT; CDR2 reads SNEGSKA (reference sequence). The CDR3 extends over 14 amino acids. In DNA form, the CDR3 reads TGCAGCCCGCGGGGAGTAGTAGCCAAAAACATTCAGTACTTC. Amino acid sequence: CSPRGVVAKNIQYF.

The chain has TRBV11-3 and TRBJ2-3; 10 bases are a match to TRBD2. The J segment lost 3 bases and the V segment lost 5 bases, leaving 5 bases of the junction unmatched. Germline loops: CDR1 SGHNT, CDR2 YENEEA. The CDR3 runs to 15 residues. The CDR3, as DNA: TGTGCCAGCAGCGGCGGGACTAGCGAAACAGATACGCAGTATTTT. Amino acid sequence: CASSGGTSETDTQYF. Together with reference TRBV11-3 and TRBJ2-3, the CDR3 gives the full variable domain: EAGVVQSPRYKIIEKKQPVAFWCNPISGHNTLYWYLQNLGQGPELLIRYENEEAVDDSQLPKDRFSAERLKGVDSTLKIQPAELGDSAVYLCASSGGTSETDTQYFGPGTRLTVL.

This clonotype came up once. The chain employs TRBV5-1 and TRBJ1-4; D remains unclear. Germline-derived CDR1 and CDR2 are SGHRS and YFSETQ. The CDR3 runs to 13 residues. V was trimmed by 4 bases and J by 3 bases, leaving 7 bases between them. The CDR3 nucleotides are TGCGCCAGCAGCACGGGGTCTAATGAAAAACTGTTTTTT. This sequence encodes CASSTGSNEKLFF.